Sequencing of this TCR beta chain was carried out in a study of T cell responses to AZD1222 COVID-19 vaccine. TCRdb's copy holds only in-frame clones and misses some; the assay was immunoSEQ multiplex PCR. The sample contains 100,000 or so clones, 85% to 90% of which appear only once. The CDR3 totals 14 residues. V shed 4 bases and J shed 6 bases, with 15 bases lying between them. CDR1 and CDR2 from the germline V gene are SGHTA and FQGTGA. The rearrangement uses TRBV7-3 and TRBJ1-1; D remains ambiguous. The specimen comprised peripheral blood, sampled on day 0 of AZD1222 vaccination. This TCR derives from an adult in good health. Written as DNA, the CDR3 is TGTGCCAGCAGCTCGTACGATAAGGTTTCTGAAGCTTTCTTT. It codes for CASSSYDKVSEAFF. The entire variable domain, with the rest obtained from reference TRBV7-3 and TRBJ1-1, is as follows: GAGVSQTPSNKVTEKGKYVELRCDPISGHTALYWYRQSLGQGPEFLIYFQGTGAADDSGLPNDRFFAVRPEGSVSTLKIQRTERGDSAVYLCASSSYDKVSEAFFGQGTRLTVV.